The 10 T cell receptor beta chains below were found in one sample sequenced in a study of T cell responses to AZD1222 COVID-19 vaccine. Sequenced by immunoSEQ multiplex PCR; TCRdb stores in-frame clones only, minus some. The sample holds 120,000 or so clones, 70% to 85% seen once. The specimen comprised peripheral blood, sampled 28 days after the second AZD1222 dose. The source is an adult who received the AZD1222 COVID-19 vaccine.

The chain has TRBV27 and TRBJ1-1, with 7 bases matching TRBD1. The CDR3 is made up of 12 amino acids. The V and J ends lost 10 bases and 1 base, in that order; junction bases with no gene match: 3. Germline V CDR1 and CDR2: MNHEY, SMNVEV (reference sequence). The CDR3 spells CAINRGNTEAFF. The CDR3 DNA reads TGTGCCATCAACAGGGGGAACACTGAAGCTTTCTTT.

The chain joins TRBV7-2 to TRBJ2-7, with 8 bases identical to TRBD1. V was pared by 5 bases and J by 0 bases, with 15 bases of the junction left unmatched. CDR3 length equals 18 residues. CDR1 and CDR2 from the germline V gene are SGHTA and FQGNSA. CDR3 amino acids: CASSLRQSQGVSSYEQYF. The DNA of the CDR3 is TGTGCCAGCAGCCTAAGGCAATCACAGGGGGTAAGCTCCTACGAGCAGTACTTC.

The rearrangement uses TRBV5-6 and TRBJ2-1; 10 nucleotides agree with TRBD2. CDR1 SGHDT and CDR2 YYEEEE come from the germline V gene. Losses at the gene ends were 2 bases for V and 8 bases for J; bases not matched to a gene: 4. The CDR3 runs 14 residues. The CDR3 region is CASSLAGGWHEQFF. CDR3 nucleotides: TGTGCCAGCAGCTTAGCGGGGGGGTGGCATGAGCAGTTCTTC.

The chain links TRBV6-2 or TRBV6-3 to TRBJ2-7; no firm D call. Germline-derived CDR1 and CDR2 are MNHEY and SVGEGT. CDR3 length: 14 residues. The V end lost 2 bases, the J end lost 5 bases, and 13 bases lay between the germline ends. The CDR3 is CASSYGSSPNEQYF. CDR3 in DNA: TGTGCCAGCAGTTACGGGTCGTCTCCTAACGAGCAGTACTTC.

The rearrangement joins TRBV6-4 to TRBJ2-1; perhaps TRBD1 as D (6 bases). CDR3 length equals 13 residues. Trimming pared 3 bases from V and 11 bases from J, leaving 14 bases between. CDR1 and CDR2 (germline): MRHNA, SNTAGT. The CDR3 is CASSDQTGNKQFF. Here the CDR3 DNA reads TGTGCCAGCAGTGATCAAACAGGGAATAAGCAGTTCTTC.

The rearrangement uses TRBV7-2 and TRBJ2-5; a possible D gene is TRBD1 (6 bases). This CDR3 comprises 13 residues. With 5 bases removed from V and 4 bases from J, the gap between germline ends came to 11 bases. CDR1 SGHTA and CDR2 FQGNSA come from the germline V gene. CDR3 in DNA: TGTGCCAGCAGCACCTTCAGGGGAGAGACCCAGTACTTC. It encodes CASSTFRGETQYF.

The chain joins TRBV2 to TRBJ1-2; D ambiguous. Trimming took 3 bases from V and 8 from J, leaving 7 bases between them. Germline V gives CDR1 SNHLY, CDR2 FYNNEI. The CDR3 is 11 amino acids. As DNA, the CDR3 is TGTGCCAGCAGTGACTCTGGGGGCTACACCTTC. Its translation: CASSDSGGYTF.

The gene calls are TRBV5-1 and TRBJ1-4; TRBD1 agrees at 8 bases. Trimming at V came to 4 bases and at J to 8 bases, leaving 10 bases not matched to a gene. Germline V lookup: CDR1 SGHRS, CDR2 YFSETQ. CDR3 length: 15 residues. In nucleotides, the CDR3 is TGCGCCAGCAGCGAAACGACAGGGGATTGGGAAAAACTGTTTTTT. This gives the protein CASSETTGDWEKLFF. Full variable domain (remainder filled in from reference TRBV5-1 and TRBJ1-4): KAGVTQTPRYLIKTRGQQVTLSCSPISGHRSVSWYQQTPGQGLQFLFEYFSETQRNKGNFPGRFSGRQFSNSRSEMNVSTLELGDSALYLCASSETTGDWEKLFFGSGTQLSVL.

This chain links TRBV2 with TRBJ1-2, with D possibly matching TRBD1 (6 bases). The germline CDR1 and CDR2 sequences are SNHLY and FYNNEI. Trimming took 6 bases from V and 2 from J, leaving 10 bases between them. CDR3 length equals 13 residues. The CDR3 here is CASSWGQNYGYTF. For the CDR3, the DNA is TGTGCCAGCAGCTGGGGACAAAACTATGGCTACACCTTC.

V is TRBV24-1 and J is TRBJ1-2; D unclear. Germline V lookup: CDR1 KGHDR, CDR2 SFDVKD. There are 12 residues in the CDR3. V was shortened by 7 bases and J by 5 bases, with 10 bases between the two germline ends. The CDR3 here is CATSQTGYGYTF. CDR3 DNA: TGTGCCACCAGCCAGACCGGTTATGGCTACACCTTC.